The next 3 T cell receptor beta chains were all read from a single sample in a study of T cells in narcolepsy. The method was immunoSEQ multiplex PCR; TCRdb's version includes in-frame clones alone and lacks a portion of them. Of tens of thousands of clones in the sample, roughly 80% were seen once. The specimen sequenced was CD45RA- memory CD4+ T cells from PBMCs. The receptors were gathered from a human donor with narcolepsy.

The CDR3 nucleotides are TGTGCCAGCTCACTCTGGACTAGCGGGGGGTCGAACACCGGGGAGCTGTTTTTT. Translating gives CASSLWTSGGSNTGELFF. V usage is TRBV18 and J usage is TRBJ2-2; 14 bases fit TRBD2. CDR3 length equals 18 residues. Germline assignment: CDR1 KGHSH and CDR2 LQKENI. Losses at the gene ends were 4 bases for V and 0 bases for J; bases not matched to a gene: 4. The complete variable domain, with remaining parts taken from reference TRBV18 and TRBJ2-2, reads NAGVMQNPRHLVRRRGQEARLRCSPMKGHSHVYWYRQLPEEGLKFMVYLQKENIIDESGMPKERFSAEFPKEGPSILRIQQVVRGDSAAYFCASSLWTSGGSNTGELFFGEGSRLTVL.

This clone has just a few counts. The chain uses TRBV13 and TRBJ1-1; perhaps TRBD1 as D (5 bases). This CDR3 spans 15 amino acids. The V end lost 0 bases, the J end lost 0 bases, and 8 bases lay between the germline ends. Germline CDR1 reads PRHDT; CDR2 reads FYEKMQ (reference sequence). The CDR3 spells CASSLGGGLNTEAFF. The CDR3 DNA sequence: TGTGCCAGCAGCTTAGGCGGGGGTCTGAACACTGAAGCTTTCTTT.

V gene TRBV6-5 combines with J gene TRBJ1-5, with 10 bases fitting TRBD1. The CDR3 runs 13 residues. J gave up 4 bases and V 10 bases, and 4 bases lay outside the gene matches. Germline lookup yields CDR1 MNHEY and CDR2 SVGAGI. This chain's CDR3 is CATRDRGNQPQHF. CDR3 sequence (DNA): TGTGCCACCCGGGACAGGGGAAATCAGCCCCAGCATTTT.